One and the same sample provided the 7 T cell receptor beta chains below, sequenced in a study of cytomegalovirus exposure and HLA in healthy donors. PCR involved 60 Vbeta and 13 Jbeta primers. The data were produced by immunoSEQ multiplex PCR, yet TCRdb's version contains in-frame clones alone and is incomplete. The data show roughly 99,000 clones, with over 75% seen just once and 4.2% held by the top ten. The sample taken for sequencing was PBMCs. These receptors all come from a male donor in good health and CMV-seronegative.

In its sample, this clone was seen once. J is TRBJ1-1 and V is TRBV7-9; TRBD1 is a possible D gene (5 bases). From germline, CDR1 is SEHNR and CDR2 FQNEAQ (reference sequence). This CDR3 contains 13 residues. Trimming removed 6 bases from V and 2 bases from J, with 10 bases in between. Here the CDR3 reads CASSSGSNTEAFF. The CDR3 DNA follows: TGTGCCAGCAGTTCAGGGTCTAACACTGAAGCTTTCTTT.

The chain links TRBV6-6 to TRBJ2-3; TRBD2 matches 8 bases. The CDR3 runs 14 residues. Trimming cost V 3 bases and J 9 bases; bases outside gene matches: 8. Germline values: CDR1 MNHNY, CDR2 SVGAGI (reference sequence). CDR3 in DNA: TGTGCCAGCAGTTATAGCGGGGAGGGGAAGACGCAGTATTTT. Translated, it gives CASSYSGEGKTQYF.

This chain links TRBV18 with TRBJ2-3; D might be TRBD2 (5 bases). The V gene lost 3 bases and the J gene lost 9 bases, with 19 bases spanning the gap. This CDR3 has 15 amino acids. The germline V gene has CDR1 KGHSH and CDR2 LQKENI. The CDR3 nucleotides read TGTGCCAGCTCACCGTCGCGGGCTCGCCAAAGGACGCAGTATTTT. It codes for CASSPSRARQRTQYF.

The table lists this clone with a count of one. The chain is built from TRBV5-1 and TRBJ1-4; no clear D gene. The germline V gene has CDR1 SGHRS and CDR2 YFSETQ. The CDR3 has 15 amino acids. V lost 0 bases, J lost 1 base, and 7 bases lay in between. CDR3 in amino acids: CASSLDAGTNEKLFF. In nucleotides, the CDR3 is TGCGCCAGCAGCTTGGACGCAGGAACTAATGAAAAACTGTTTTTT.

CDR3 sequence reads: CASSVEGAGANVLTF. The CDR3 bases are TGTGCCAGCAGCGTAGAGGGAGCTGGGGCCAACGTCCTGACTTTC. V and J are TRBV9 and TRBJ2-6; a weak D match, TRBD2 (5 bases). The CDR3 totals 15 residues. Germline CDR1 SGDLS, CDR2 YYNGEE. Trimming cost V 0 bases and J 2 bases, with 6 bases left between them.

This clone appeared once. The CDR3 reads CASSFSGYGETQYF. CDR3 sequence (DNA): TGTGCCAGCAGCTTTTCAGGGTATGGAGAGACCCAGTACTTC. The chain carries TRBV7-2 and TRBJ2-5; D possibly corresponds to TRBD1 (5 bases). The CDR3 spans 14 residues. V lost 3 bases and J 4 bases, leaving 12 bases between the germline ends. CDR1 is SGHTA and CDR2 is FQGNSA in the germline V gene.

This clone occurred once. The V gene is TRBV6-5, the J gene TRBJ2-5; D might be TRBD1 (6 bases). V was clipped by 2 bases and J by 3 bases, with 13 bases between them. This CDR3 has 15 residues. In germline, CDR1 is MNHEY, CDR2 SVGAGI. The CDR3 region has the DNA TGTGCCAGCAGTTACCTCGGGGCAGGGGAAGAGACCCAGTACTTC. This translates into CASSYLGAGEETQYF.